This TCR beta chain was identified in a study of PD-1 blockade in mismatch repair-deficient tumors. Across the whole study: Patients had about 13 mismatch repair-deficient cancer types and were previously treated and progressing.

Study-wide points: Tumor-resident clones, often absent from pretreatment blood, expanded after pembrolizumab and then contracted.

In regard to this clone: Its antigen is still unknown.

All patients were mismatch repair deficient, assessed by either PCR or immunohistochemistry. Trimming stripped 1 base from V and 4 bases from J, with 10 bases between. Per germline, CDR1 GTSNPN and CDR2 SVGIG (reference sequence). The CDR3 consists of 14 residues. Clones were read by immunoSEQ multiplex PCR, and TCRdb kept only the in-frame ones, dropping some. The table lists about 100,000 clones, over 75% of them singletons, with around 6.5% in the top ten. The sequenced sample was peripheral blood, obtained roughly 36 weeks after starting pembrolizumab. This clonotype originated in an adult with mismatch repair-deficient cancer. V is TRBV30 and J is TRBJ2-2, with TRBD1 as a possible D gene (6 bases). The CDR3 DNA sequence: TGTGCCTGGAGTGCAGGGGTGGTCACCGGGGAGCTGTTTTTT. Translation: CAWSAGVVTGELFF. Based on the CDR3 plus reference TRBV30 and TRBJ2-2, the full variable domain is SQTIHQWPATLVQPVGSPLSLECTVEGTSNPNLYWYRQAAGRGLQLLFYSVGIGQISSEVPQNLSASRPQDRQFILSSKKLLLSDSGFYLCAWSAGVVTGELFFGEGSRLTVL.